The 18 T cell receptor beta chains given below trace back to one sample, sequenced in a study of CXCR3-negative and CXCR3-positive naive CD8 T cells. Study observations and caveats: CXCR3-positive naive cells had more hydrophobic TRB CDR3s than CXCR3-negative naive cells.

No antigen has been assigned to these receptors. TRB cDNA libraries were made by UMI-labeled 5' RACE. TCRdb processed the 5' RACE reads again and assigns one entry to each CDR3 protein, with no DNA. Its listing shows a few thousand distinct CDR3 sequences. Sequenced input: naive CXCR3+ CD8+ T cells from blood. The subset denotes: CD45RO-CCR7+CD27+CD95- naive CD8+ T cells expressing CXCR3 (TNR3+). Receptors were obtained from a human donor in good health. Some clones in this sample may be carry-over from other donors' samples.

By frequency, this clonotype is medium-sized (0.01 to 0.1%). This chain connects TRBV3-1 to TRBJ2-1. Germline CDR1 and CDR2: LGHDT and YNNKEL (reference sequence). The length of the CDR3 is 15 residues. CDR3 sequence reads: CASSQSSDLYNEQFF.

The CDR3 here is CSVFVGTDTQYF. The chain has TRBV29-1 and TRBJ2-3. The CDR3 is made up of 12 amino acids. Germline CDR1 is SQVTM and CDR2 is ANQGSEA.

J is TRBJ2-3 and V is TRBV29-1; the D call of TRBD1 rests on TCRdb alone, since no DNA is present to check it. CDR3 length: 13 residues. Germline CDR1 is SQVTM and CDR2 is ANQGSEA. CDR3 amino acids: CSLYTGFSDTQYF.

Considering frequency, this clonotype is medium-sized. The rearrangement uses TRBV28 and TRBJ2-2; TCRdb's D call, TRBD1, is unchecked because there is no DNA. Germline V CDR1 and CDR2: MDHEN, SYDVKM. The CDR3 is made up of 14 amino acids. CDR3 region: CASSFPTGGSELFF.

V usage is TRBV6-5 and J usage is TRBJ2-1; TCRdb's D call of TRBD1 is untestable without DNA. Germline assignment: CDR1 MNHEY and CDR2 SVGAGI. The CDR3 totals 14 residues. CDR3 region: CASRNRDAYNEQFF.

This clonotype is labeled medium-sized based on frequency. The CDR3 region is CASSLRQREIGGELFF. This sequence joins TRBV5-1 and TRBJ2-2; TCRdb indicates TRBD2, and absent DNA this call remains unverified. From germline, CDR1 is SGHRS and CDR2 YFSETQ. The CDR3 covers 16 residues.

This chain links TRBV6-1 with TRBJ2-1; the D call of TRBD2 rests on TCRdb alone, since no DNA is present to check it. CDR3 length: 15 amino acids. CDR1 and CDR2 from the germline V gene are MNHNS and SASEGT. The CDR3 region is CASKGEGLSYNEQFF.

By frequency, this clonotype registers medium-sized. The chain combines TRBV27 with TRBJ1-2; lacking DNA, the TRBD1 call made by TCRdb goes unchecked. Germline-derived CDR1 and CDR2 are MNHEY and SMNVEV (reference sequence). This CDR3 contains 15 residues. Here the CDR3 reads CASSFKQGNFYGYTF.

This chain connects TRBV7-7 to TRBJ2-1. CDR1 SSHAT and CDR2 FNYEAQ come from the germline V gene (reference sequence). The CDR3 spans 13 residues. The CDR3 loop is CASRSDPWDEQFF.

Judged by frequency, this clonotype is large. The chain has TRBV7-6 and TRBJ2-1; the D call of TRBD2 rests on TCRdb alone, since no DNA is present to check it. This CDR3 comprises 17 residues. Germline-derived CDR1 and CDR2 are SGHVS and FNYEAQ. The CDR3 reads CASSLYSGTSSYNEQFF.

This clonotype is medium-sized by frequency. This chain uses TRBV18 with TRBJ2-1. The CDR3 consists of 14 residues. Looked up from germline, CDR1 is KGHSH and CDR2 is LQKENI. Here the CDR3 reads CASSPVEWYNEQFF.

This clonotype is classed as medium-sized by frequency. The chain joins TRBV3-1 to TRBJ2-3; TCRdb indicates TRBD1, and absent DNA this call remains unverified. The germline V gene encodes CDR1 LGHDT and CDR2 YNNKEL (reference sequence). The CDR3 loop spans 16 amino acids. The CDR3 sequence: CASSQVGTGERDTQYF.

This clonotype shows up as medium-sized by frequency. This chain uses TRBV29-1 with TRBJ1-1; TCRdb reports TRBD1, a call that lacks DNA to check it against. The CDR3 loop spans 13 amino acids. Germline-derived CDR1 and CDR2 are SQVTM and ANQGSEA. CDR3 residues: CSVGTGGRPEAFF. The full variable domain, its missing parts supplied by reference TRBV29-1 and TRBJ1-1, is SAVISQKPSRDICQRGTSLTIQCQVDSQVTMMFWYRQQPGQSLTLIATANQGSEATYESGFVIDKFPISRPNLTFSTLTVSNMSPEDSSIYLCSVGTGGRPEAFFGQGTRLTVV.

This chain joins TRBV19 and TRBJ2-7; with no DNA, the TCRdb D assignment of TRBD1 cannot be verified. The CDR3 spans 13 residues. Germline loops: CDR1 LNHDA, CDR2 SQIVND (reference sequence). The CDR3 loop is CASSSPPSYEQYF. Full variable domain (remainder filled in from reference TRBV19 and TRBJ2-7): DGGITQSPKYLFRKEGQNVTLSCEQNLNHDAMYWYRQDPGQGLRLIYYSQIVNDFQKGDIAEGYSVSREKKESFPLTVTSAQKNPTAFYLCASSSPPSYEQYFGPGTRLTVT.

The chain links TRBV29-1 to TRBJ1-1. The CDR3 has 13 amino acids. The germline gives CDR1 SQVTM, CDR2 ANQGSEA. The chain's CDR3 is CSVEAAGNTEAFF.

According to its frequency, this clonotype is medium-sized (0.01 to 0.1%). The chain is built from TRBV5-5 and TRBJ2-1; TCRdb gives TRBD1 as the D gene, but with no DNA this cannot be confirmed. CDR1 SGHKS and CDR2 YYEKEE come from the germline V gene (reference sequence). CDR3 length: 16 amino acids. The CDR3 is CASSLEMGTGFHEQFF.

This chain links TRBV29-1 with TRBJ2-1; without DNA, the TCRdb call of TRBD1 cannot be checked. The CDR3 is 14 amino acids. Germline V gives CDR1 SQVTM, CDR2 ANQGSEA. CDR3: CSVEEGQGANEQFF.

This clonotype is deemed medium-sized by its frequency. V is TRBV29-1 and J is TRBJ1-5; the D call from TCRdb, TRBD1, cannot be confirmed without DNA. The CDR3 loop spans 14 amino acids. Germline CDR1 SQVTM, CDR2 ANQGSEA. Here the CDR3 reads CSASGGGSGQPQHF.